The clone carrying this TCR beta chain was found a few times. Its matching antigen is unknown. This sample was taken from a study of T cells after yellow fever vaccination. TCRdb fed the 5' RACE reads into MiXCR, producing one record per CDR3 protein. Here the sample spans around 590,000 distinct CDR3 sequences, roughly an eighth being singletons. The CDR3 spans 13 residues. Trimming removed 5 bases at V and 7 bases at J, with 14 bases between. Whole-study findings and limits: Although most clonotypes did not, a small share appeared in both CD4 and CD8 compartments. Reappearance after the booster was observed for most primary-vaccination clones (roughly 97% CD4, roughly 90% CD8).

The sequences come from PBMCs, collected on the day of the yellow fever booster vaccination. The receptor comes from a man aged 25-40 years who received the YFV17D yellow fever vaccine. The chain joins TRBV12-3 or TRBV12-4 to TRBJ1-2; the D is unclear. CDR3 DNA sequence: TGTGCCAGCAGTCCCGGGCCTGGGGTTGGCTACACCTTC. It is translated as CASSPGPGVGYTF.